The sequence of this T cell receptor beta chain was determined in a study of shared clonotypes between healthy human individuals. Overall study findings and caveats: Owing to a small donor count, the genetic and exposure-history diversity represented was limited. Several donors held around 5% of naive CD4 clonotypes in common.

Trimming stripped 1 base from V and 1 base from J, with 8 bases between. The CDR3 runs 15 residues. Germline V CDR1 and CDR2: SGHKS, YYEKEE (reference sequence). Sequenced by immunoSEQ multiplex PCR; TCRdb stores in-frame clones only, minus some. The table has some 2.1 million clones, 85% to 95% seen once; the top ten hold 0.13%. A note on this clone: Its antigen is still unknown.

Healthy HIV-negative adults with no recent acute infections or vaccinations were recruited as donors. Material for sequencing was naive CD4+ T cells sorted from blood. Subset of the sample: CD45RA+ positively selected. This sequence originates from a man younger than 30 in good health. V usage is TRBV5-5 and J usage is TRBJ2-2, with D uncertain. The CDR3: CASSLFHQNTGELFF. The CDR3 region has the DNA TGTGCCAGCAGCTTGTTTCACCAGAACACCGGGGAGCTGTTTTTT.